A single T cell receptor (beta chain) is shown here with its context. Its cognate antigen has yet to be identified. Base qualities are missing; no much larger clone stands one base away. Each clonotype received, on average, 10x coverage in deep resolution sequencing performed on a MiSeq, where the target depth lay between 1 in 1 million and 1 in 200,000 T cells. TCR beta libraries were generated with the immunoSEQ hsTCRB Kit. The paper's processing steps were these. ImmunoSEQ Data Assistant and ImmunoSEQ Analyzer were used for data analysis, and V, D and J genes were assigned according to IMGT definitions. Clonality was computed as one minus normalized Shannon entropy of productive rearrangement frequencies, ranging from 0 to 1. Public clonotype analysis was restricted to overrepresented clonotypes comprising at least 0.05% of each patient's repertoire. Approximately 12 repertoires from age-matched healthy donors, obtained from immuneACCESS, served as clonality controls. Held by TCRdb, this immuneACCESS table contains in-frame sequences only and omits some clones. Under half of the omission traces to an unresolved V gene where checked; the cause of the rest is unknown. The V and J calls and clone size were taken over from that table, and D and trimming were inferred from the DNA. The sample has tens of thousands of clones on record, over 60% of them singletons. Approximately 15% of the sample rests with the top ten.

The sample originates from a study of cytotoxic CD8 clonotypes in ibrutinib-treated CLL (dated by TCRdb to about 2021). For context, the study as a whole: In this cohort, 15 patients were treatment-naive and ten to eleven were relapsed/refractory, while some 18 had unmutated IGHV. Responses were partial in 24 patients and complete in 2; after median about 68 months follow-up, roughly 14 stayed in remission and around 12 progressed. Response samples were taken after a median of 12 months on treatment, ranging from roughly 6 to 36 months. Longitudinal samples were available for about 30% of the 86 trial participants. Patients were still on ibrutinib when every remission and progressive disease sample was collected. On average, each sample had approximately 260,000 productive templates and approximately 89,000 productive rearrangements. Cryopreserved peripheral blood mononuclear cells were obtained prior to treatment, at the time of response, and at either disease progression or sustained remission.

Based on the germline V gene (reference sequence), the CDR1 and CDR2 sequences are LNHNV and YYDKDF. Cut back by 8 bases and 3 bases, the V and J ends lie 15 bases apart. The CDR3 contains 14 residues, cysteine and phenylalanine counted. Only the CDR3 portion is preserved as DNA: 42 bases, with reading frame beginning at the first base. Broader findings and caveats from the paper: Public clonotypes were found to be uncommon and were observed to contract or remain stable during treatment; the increase in clonality was shown to reflect expansion of private clonotypes at ibrutinib response. Baseline clonality was found to be higher than that of age-matched healthy donors and was strongly correlated with circulating CD8+ T-cell counts. Sampling times were not matched between sustained-remission and progressing patients, and lymph node repertoires were not studied. Clonality increased at ibrutinib response, stayed stable in sustained remission, and fell back toward baseline at progression.

Interpreted using the paper, the time point label stands for: approximately twelve months on ibrutinib. For TCR beta library preparation, roughly 2.1 micrograms of genomic DNA were isolated from cryopreserved PBMCs. Longitudinal blood samples from CLL patients receiving ibrutinib monotherapy were subjected to high-throughput TCR beta sequencing. The patients took part in an open-label, single-center phase 2 trial of ibrutinib monotherapy. This receptor was obtained from a human donor with chronic lymphocytic leukemia. The sequence is built from TRBV15 and TRBJ2-3; the D gene is unclear. The input for sequencing was PBMCs, taken after 12 months of ibrutinib treatment. This receptor has the CDR3 CATERSSGTDTQYF. The nucleotides read TGTGCCACCGAGAGGTCTTCTGGGACAGATACGCAGTATTTT.